The T cell receptor beta chain under discussion was sequenced for a study of cytomegalovirus exposure and HLA in healthy donors. Whole-study results and caveats: In a later analysis, a genetic analysis reported fewer productive-TCR N-insertions in an Asian-associated ancestry cluster than the cohort average. Later, an analysis found that common viral pathogens appeared to be linked with several of the most significant clusters. Immune exposure information available was restricted to CMV serostatus. Across HLA loci, a later analysis found differing TCR association rates, with DRB1 most and HLA-C fewest.

This CDR3 is built from 16 residues. Germline CDR1 and CDR2: MDHEN and SYDVKM. The junction had 9 bases not matched to a gene; V was cut back by 2 bases and J by 2 bases. With 60 Vbeta and 13 Jbeta primers, the PCR was carried out. Profiling relied on immunoSEQ multiplex PCR, and the TCRdb table lists in-frame clones only, not all of them. The sample shows about 46,000 clones, and approximately 1% sits with its ten largest clones. On this clone: Its matching antigen is unknown.

The TCR sequence derives from a woman between 40 and 55 years old in good health and CMV-seronegative. Material: PBMCs. The chain links TRBV28 to TRBJ2-7; 7 bases map to TRBD2. The DNA of the CDR3 is TGTGCCAGCAGTTTAGGAGGTGGACTAGGAACCTACGAGCAGTACTTC. Its translation is CASSLGGGLGTYEQYF.